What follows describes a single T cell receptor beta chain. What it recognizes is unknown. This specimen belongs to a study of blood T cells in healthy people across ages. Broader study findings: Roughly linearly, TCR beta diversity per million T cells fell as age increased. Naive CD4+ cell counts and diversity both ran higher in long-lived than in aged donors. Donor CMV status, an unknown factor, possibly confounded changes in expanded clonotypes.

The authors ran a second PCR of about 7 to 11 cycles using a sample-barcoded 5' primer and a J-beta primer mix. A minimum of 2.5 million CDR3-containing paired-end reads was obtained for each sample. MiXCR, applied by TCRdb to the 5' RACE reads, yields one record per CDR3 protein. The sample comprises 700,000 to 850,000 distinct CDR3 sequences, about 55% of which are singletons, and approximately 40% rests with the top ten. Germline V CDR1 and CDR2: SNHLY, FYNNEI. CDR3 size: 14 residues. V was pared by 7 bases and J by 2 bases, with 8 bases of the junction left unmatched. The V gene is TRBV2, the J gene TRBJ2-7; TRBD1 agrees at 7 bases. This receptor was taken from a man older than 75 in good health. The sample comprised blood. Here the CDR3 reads CASIGTELPYEQYF. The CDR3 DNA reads TGTGCCAGCATCGGGACAGAATTGCCCTACGAGCAGTACTTC.